The rows below give T cell receptor beta chains drawn from one sample of a study of CD8 T cells in ankylosing spondylitis. Each CDR3 protein gets one entry after TCRdb re-called the 5' RACE reads with MiXCR. The data hold around 490,000 distinct CDR3 sequences, with about 5% observed a single time. The sequencing sample was made of blood, either unsorted or a sorted T cell fraction (not recorded which). The receptors stem from a male donor with ankylosing spondylitis. CDR3s include the opening cysteine and the closing phenylalanine or tryptophan. The D gene is left open where the match is weak. Clone size is shown for a subset of rows, as once, few, many or a class of expanded clone.

J gene,V gene,clone size,D gene,CDR3 DNA,CDR3 protein
TRBJ1-5,TRBV5-1,many,TRBD1,TGCGCCAGCCGGGACAGACCGAATCAGCCCCAGCATTTT,CASRDRPNQPQHF
TRBJ2-1,TRBV5-1,few,.,TGCGCCAGCAGCTTGGGGCGGGACTCCTACAATGAGCAGTTCTTC,CASSLGRDSYNEQFF
TRBJ2-7,TRBV12-3/TRBV12-4,many,.,TGTGCCAGCAGTCCAGGGCCCTACGAGCAGTACTTC,CASSPGPYEQYF
TRBJ1-1,TRBV18,many,.,TGTGCCAGCTCACGACCCATGAACACTGAAGCTTTCTTT,CASSRPMNTEAFF
TRBJ2-3,TRBV6-2/TRBV6-3,few,.,TGTGCCAGCAGTTATGGCTCGGCGGTTAGCACAGATACGCAGTATTTT,CASSYGSAVSTDTQYF
TRBJ1-1,TRBV29-1,many,.,TGCAGCGTTGAGGGCAGGGCTGGGGGTGAAGCTTTCTTT,CSVEGRAGGEAFF
TRBJ1-1,TRBV20-1,many,TRBD1,TGCAGTGCTACCAGGGGGGGGAACACTGAAGCTTTCTTT,CSATRGGNTEAFF
TRBJ2-1,TRBV24-1,many,.,TGTGCCACCAGTGATTCCCCCAACAATGAGCAGTTCTTC,CATSDSPNNEQFF
TRBJ2-2,TRBV7-2,many,TRBD2,TGTGCCAGCAGCCACTGGAGCGGGGCGAACACCGGGGAGCTGTTTTTT,CASSHWSGANTGELFF
TRBJ2-1,TRBV15,many,.,TGTGCCACCAGCATCCTAGGAGTATGGGACACATACAATGAGCAGTTCTTC,CATSILGVWDTYNEQFF
TRBJ2-1,TRBV24-1,many,.,TGTGCCACCAGTGATTTTTACGGGAGCTCCTACAATGAGCAGTTCTTC,CATSDFYGSSYNEQFF
TRBJ2-7,TRBV27,few,.,TGTGCCAGCAGTTGGACGAAGGATTCCTACGAGCAGTACTTC,CASSWTKDSYEQYF
TRBJ1-6,TRBV7-8,many,TRBD1,TGTGCCAGCAGCACCCGACAGGGGGCGAGATCACCCCTCCACTTT,CASSTRQGARSPLHF
TRBJ2-6,TRBV4-2,.,.,TGTGCCAGCAGCGGGCGAGCGGTGACCTCTGGGGCCAACGTCCTGACTTTC,CASSGRAVTSGANVLTF
TRBJ2-1,TRBV4-2,few,.,TGTGCCAGCAGCCAAGCCCGCGGGGTACAGGGTGAGCAGTTCTTC,CASSQARGVQGEQFF
TRBJ2-5,TRBV5-1,many,.,TGCGCCAGCAGCTTGAGCCCGACTGAGGAGACCCAGTACTTC,CASSLSPTEETQYF
TRBJ1-2,TRBV5-1,many,TRBD1,TGCGCCAGCCGAAACTTTGACAGGGATGAAGGCTACACCTTC,CASRNFDRDEGYTF
TRBJ1-1,TRBV5-1,many,.,TGCGCCAGCAGAACCGGGTCCCAAGGACTGAACACTGAAGCTTTCTTT,CASRTGSQGLNTEAFF
TRBJ1-1,TRBV19,few,.,TGTGCCAGTCTCCCTGGGACACCCATCGGGACTGAAGCTTTCTTT,CASLPGTPIGTEAFF
TRBJ1-1,TRBV11-1,many,.,TGTGCCAGCAGGGGGGGGACTGAAGCTTTCTTT,CASRGGTEAFF
TRBJ2-1,TRBV24-1,many,TRBD2,TGTGCCACCAGTGACGCGGGACTAGCGGGAAACAATGAGCAGTTCTTC,CATSDAGLAGNNEQFF
TRBJ2-7,TRBV9,many,.,TGTGCCAGCAGCGTAGATGTATACGCCTACGAGCAGTACTTC,CASSVDVYAYEQYF
TRBJ2-5,TRBV12-3/TRBV12-4,many,.,TGTGCCAGCAGAAGGACAGAAGAGACCCAGTACTTC,CASRRTEETQYF